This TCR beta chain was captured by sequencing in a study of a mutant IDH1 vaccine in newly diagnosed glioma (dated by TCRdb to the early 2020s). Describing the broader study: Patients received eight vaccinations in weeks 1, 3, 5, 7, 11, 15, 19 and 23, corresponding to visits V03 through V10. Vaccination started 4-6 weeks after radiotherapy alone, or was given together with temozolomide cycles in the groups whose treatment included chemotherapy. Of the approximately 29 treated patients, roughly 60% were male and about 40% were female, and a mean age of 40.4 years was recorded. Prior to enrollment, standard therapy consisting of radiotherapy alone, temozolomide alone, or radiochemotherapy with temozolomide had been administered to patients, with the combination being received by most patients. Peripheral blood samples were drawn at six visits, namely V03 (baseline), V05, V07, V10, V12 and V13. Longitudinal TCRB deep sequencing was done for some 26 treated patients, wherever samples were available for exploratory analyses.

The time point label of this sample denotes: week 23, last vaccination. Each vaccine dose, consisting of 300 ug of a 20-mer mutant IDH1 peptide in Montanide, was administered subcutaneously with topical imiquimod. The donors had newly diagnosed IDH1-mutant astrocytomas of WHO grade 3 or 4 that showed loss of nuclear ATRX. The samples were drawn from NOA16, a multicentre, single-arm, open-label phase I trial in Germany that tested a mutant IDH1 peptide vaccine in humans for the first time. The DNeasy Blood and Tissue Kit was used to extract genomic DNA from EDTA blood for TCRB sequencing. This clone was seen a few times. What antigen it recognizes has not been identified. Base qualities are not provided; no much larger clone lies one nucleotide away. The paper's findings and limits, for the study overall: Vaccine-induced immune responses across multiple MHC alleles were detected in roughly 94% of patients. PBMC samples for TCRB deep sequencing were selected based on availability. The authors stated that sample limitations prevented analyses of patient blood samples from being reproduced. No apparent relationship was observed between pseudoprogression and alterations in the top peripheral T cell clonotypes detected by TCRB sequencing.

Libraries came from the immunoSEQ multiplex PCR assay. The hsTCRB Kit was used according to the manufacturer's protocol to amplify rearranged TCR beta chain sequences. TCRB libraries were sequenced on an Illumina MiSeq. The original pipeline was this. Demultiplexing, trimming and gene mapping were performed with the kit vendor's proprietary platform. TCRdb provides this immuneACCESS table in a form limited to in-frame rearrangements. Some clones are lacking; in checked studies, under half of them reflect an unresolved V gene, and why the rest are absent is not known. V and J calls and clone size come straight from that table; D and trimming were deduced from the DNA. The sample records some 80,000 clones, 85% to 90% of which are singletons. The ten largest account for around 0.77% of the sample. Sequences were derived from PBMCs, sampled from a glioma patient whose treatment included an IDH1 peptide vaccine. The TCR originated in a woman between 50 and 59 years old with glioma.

CDR3 loop: CASRTGTGGNEQFF. The bases read TGTGCCAGCAGGACCGGGACAGGGGGCAATGAGCAGTTCTTC. Recombination linked TRBV6-5 to TRBJ2-1, and TRBD1 aligns with 11 junction nucleotides. The germline V gene specifies MNHEY as CDR1 and SVGAGI as CDR2. From its cysteine to its phenylalanine, the CDR3 spans 14 amino acids. Only the CDR3 region is kept as DNA, spanning 42 bases read in frame from base 1. The germline V and J ends show losses of 6 bases and 6 bases respectively, and no gene match explains 4 bases of the junction.